The following is a TCR beta chain sequence with its context. Measured with immunoSEQ multiplex PCR; TCRdb has only the in-frame clones, and not every one. The data hold around 300,000 clones, with 75% to 90% observed a single time. The data derive from a study of blood T cell repertoires in COVID-19. Participants reported their clinical history, and cohort assignment relied on those reports. The V gene's germline CDR1 is SGHNT and CDR2 YYREEE (reference sequence). The CDR3 consists of 14 residues. With V trimmed by 5 bases and J by 3 bases, 7 bases remained unmatched. The sequence was obtained from a woman between 18 and 30 years old who had recovered from COVID-19. Specimen: PBMCs or T cells enriched from blood (not recorded which). The chain recombines TRBV5-4 with TRBJ1-1; the match to TRBD1 covers 7 bases. In nucleotides, the CDR3 is TGTGCCAGCAGGAGACAGGGTTCGGACACTGAAGCTTTCTTT. Translating gives CASRRQGSDTEAFF. The complete variable domain, with remaining parts taken from reference TRBV5-4 and TRBJ1-1, reads ETGVTQSPTHLIKTRGQQVTLRCSSQSGHNTVSWYQQALGQGPQFIFQYYREEENGRGNFPPRFSGLQFPNYSSELNVNALELDDSALYLCASRRQGSDTEAFFGQGTRLTVV.